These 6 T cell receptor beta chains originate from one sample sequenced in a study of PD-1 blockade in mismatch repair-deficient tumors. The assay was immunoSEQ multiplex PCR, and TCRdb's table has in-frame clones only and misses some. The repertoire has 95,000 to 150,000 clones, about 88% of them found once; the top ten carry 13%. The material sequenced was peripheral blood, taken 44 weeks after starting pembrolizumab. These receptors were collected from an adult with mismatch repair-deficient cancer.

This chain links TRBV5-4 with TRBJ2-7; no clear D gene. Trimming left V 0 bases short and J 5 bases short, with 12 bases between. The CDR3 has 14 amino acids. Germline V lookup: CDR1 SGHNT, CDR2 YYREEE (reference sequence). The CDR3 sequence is CASSLEGYWDEQYF. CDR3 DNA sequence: TGTGCCAGCAGCTTGGAGGGTTATTGGGACGAGCAGTACTTC.

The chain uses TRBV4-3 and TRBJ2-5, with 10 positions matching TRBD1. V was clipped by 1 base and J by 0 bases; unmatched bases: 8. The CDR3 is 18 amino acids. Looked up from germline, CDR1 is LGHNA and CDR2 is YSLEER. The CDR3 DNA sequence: TGCGCCAGCAGCCAAGGGGGGACAGGGGACCTGTACCAAGAGACCCAGTACTTC. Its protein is CASSQGGTGDLYQETQYF.

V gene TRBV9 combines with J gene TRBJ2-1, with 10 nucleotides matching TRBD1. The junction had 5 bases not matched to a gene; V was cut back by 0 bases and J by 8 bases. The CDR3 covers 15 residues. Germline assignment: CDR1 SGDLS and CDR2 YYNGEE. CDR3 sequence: CASSVDGTGEYEQFF. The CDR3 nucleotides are TGTGCCAGCAGCGTAGATGGGACAGGGGAGTATGAGCAGTTCTTC.

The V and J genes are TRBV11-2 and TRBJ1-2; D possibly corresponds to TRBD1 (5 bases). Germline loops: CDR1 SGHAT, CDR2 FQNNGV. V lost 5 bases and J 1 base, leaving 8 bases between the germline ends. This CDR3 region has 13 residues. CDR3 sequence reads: CASSSGGNYGYTF. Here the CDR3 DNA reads TGTGCCAGCAGCAGCGGGGGTAACTATGGCTACACCTTC.

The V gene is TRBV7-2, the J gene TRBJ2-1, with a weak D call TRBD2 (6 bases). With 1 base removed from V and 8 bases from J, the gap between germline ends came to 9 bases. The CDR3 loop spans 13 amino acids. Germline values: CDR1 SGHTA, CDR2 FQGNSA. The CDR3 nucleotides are TGTGCCAGCAGCTTAGATCCGGGAGATGAGCAGTTCTTC. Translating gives CASSLDPGDEQFF.

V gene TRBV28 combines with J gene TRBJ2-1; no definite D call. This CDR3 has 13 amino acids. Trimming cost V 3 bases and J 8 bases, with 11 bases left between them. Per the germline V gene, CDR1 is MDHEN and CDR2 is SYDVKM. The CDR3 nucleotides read TGTGCCAGCAGTTTCAGGCTGTCCCATGAGCAGTTCTTC. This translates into CASSFRLSHEQFF.